The rows below give T cell receptor beta chains drawn from one sample of a study of blood T cell repertoires in COVID-19. The repertoire was sequenced with immunoSEQ multiplex PCR; TCRdb's copy has only in-frame clones and lacks some. The sample includes 250,000 or so clones, nearly 90% seen only once; the top ten take approximately 4.6%. Sequenced input: peripheral blood. These receptors were collected from a woman aged 40 to 50 who had recovered from COVID-19. Each CDR3 is given without its conserved first and last residue.

v_call,j_call,cdr3_aa
TRBV30,TRBJ1-6,AWGTSSYNSPLH
TRBV10-1,TRBJ2-3,ASSEQVTDTQY
TRBV11-2,TRBJ2-1,ASSLAASGEQF
TRBV5-5,TRBJ2-1,ASTVGLYIYEQF
TRBV13,TRBJ1-1,ASSSAGMAEAF
TRBV4-3,TRBJ1-6,ASSQDVSRGTPLH
TRBV15,TRBJ2-5,ATSRPGGTQY
TRBV28,TRBJ1-1,ASSVNSGVGTEAF
TRBV7-9,TRBJ1-2,ASSLRTGHYGYT
TRBV3-1/TRBV3-2,TRBJ2-2,ASSQSSGGTGELF
TRBV10-1,TRBJ2-3,ASSDLGLAGSSLTQY
TRBV3-1/TRBV3-2,TRBJ2-5,ASSTTGTAKETQY
TRBV5-1,TRBJ1-1,ASSFIRGTEAF
TRBV7-6,TRBJ1-3,ASSLEGPSGNTIY
TRBV20-1,TRBJ2-3,SASALAGVPDTQY
TRBV5-6,TRBJ2-5,ASSLVAEGQETQY
TRBV6-5,TRBJ1-5,ASSMIQGQPQH
TRBV3-1/TRBV3-2,TRBJ1-2,ASSRGGANYGYT
TRBV6-5,TRBJ2-7,ASGGTGHHEQY
TRBV27,TRBJ2-2,ASSLGLAGSNTGELF
TRBV5-1,TRBJ1-5,ASSPDRPNQPQH
TRBV7-2,TRBJ1-5,ASSLRRVQPQH
TRBV1,TRBJ2-2,TSRHNGSPGTGELF
TRBV6-5,TRBJ2-1,ASTATGFYNEQF
TRBV25-1,TRBJ2-7,ASRRQGQQY
TRBV9,TRBJ2-1,ASSVDIAGGLTEQF
TRBV19,TRBJ1-5,ASETNNQPQH
TRBV19,TRBJ1-2,ASSMGGPGYGYT
TRBV18,TRBJ2-5,ASSPPGTEETQY
TRBV13,TRBJ1-1,ASSPPRGEATEAF
TRBV6-5,TRBJ1-5,ASKEESNQPQH
TRBV30,TRBJ1-2,AWRTRANYGYT
TRBV5-1,TRBJ1-5,ASSLGTGKQPQH
TRBV11-1,TRBJ2-7,ASSLLRDYEQY
TRBV4-3,TRBJ2-5,ASSAVGGPGETQY
TRBV13,TRBJ2-3,ASSLSQSTDTQY
TRBV15,TRBJ2-1,ATSREPPLRDEQF
TRBV4-1,TRBJ2-7,ASSLILDRGAYEQY
TRBV9,TRBJ1-3,ASSPGTSGNTIY
TRBV5-1,TRBJ1-4,ASSFSGGNEKLF
TRBV30,TRBJ1-1,AWSRRGTEAF
TRBV27,TRBJ1-2,ASRLSFSANYGYT
TRBV24-1,TRBJ2-1,ATSDPLGGDNEQF
TRBV5-4,TRBJ2-7,ASSLRKFEDLN
TRBV6-6,TRBJ2-5,ASSPHPLAGGRQETQY
TRBV30,TRBJ1-5,AWTNGVSNQPQH